These 10 T cell receptor beta chains originate from one sample sequenced in a study of blood T cell repertoires in COVID-19 (dated by TCRdb to the early 2020s). The receptor library was made with the immunoSEQ multiplex PCR assay. TCRdb holds this immuneACCESS table with in-frame rearrangements only. Some clones are missing; in checked studies, unresolved V genes explain under half, and the rest has no known cause. The sample table contains 90,000 to 140,000 clones; only one count was recorded for approximately 72% of them. The ten most abundant clones make up just under 20% of the sample. Source material: peripheral blood. All receptors derive from a woman in her 70s with acute or convalescent COVID-19.

The rearrangement uses TRBV5-1 and TRBJ2-1; 9 nucleotides align to TRBD1. Unmatched junction bases numbered 16, after V lost 4 bases and J lost 8 bases. This CDR3 region has 17 residues. From germline, CDR1 is SGHRS and CDR2 YFSETQ. As DNA, the CDR3 is TGCGCCAGCAGCCCAAAGATTTCGGGACAGGGACGGGATGAGCAGTTCTTC. Translation: CASSPKISGQGRDEQFF.

The chain employs TRBV5-1 and TRBJ1-6; D is possibly TRBD1 (5 bases). The CDR3 runs 14 residues. Trimming removed 0 bases at V and 8 bases at J, with 9 bases between. Germline-derived CDR1 and CDR2 are SGHRS and YFSETQ. Written as DNA, the CDR3 is TGCGCCAGCAGCTTGGGAACAGGTTATTCACCCCTCCACTTT. This codes for CASSLGTGYSPLHF.

This clone was seen a single time. The gene calls are TRBV3-1 (or the pseudogene TRBV3-2) and TRBJ1-6, with D maybe TRBD1 (5 bases). CDR1 LGHDT and CDR2 YNNKEL come from the germline V gene (reference sequence). Trimming removed 3 bases at V and 0 bases at J, with 9 bases between. The CDR3 sequence is 16 residues long. CDR3 in DNA: TGTGCCAGCAGCCAGGGGCCGAGCTCCTATAATTCACCCCTCCACTTT. Residues: CASSQGPSSYNSPLHF.

CDR3 loop: CASSKVRQARYEQYF. The CDR3 nucleotides read TGTGCCAGCAGCAAAGTGAGACAGGCACGCTACGAGCAGTACTTC. J is TRBJ2-7 and V is TRBV21-1; the D segment call TRBD1 is taken from the table without a DNA check. TRBV21-1 is reported as a pseudogene. The CDR3 is made up of 15 amino acids.

This chain links TRBV15 with TRBJ1-5; D is undetermined. Germline CDR1 LNHNV, CDR2 YYDKDF (reference sequence). The ends were cut back, 1 base at V and 4 bases at J, with 11 bases in the middle. This CDR3 is 15 amino acids long. CDR3 bases: TGTGCCACCAGCAGAGGGGCCTATGAAAATCAGCCCCAGCATTTT. Its protein product is CATSRGAYENQPQHF.

A single count supports this clone. The rearrangement uses TRBV7-9 and TRBJ2-1; tentatively, D is TRBD2 (7 bases). This CDR3 contains 14 residues. V dropped 5 bases and J dropped 8 bases, with 16 bases sitting between them. Germline assignment: CDR1 SEHNR and CDR2 FQNEAQ (reference sequence). CDR3 nucleotides: TGTGCCAGCAGCAAGGGGGGGTCTGAAGATGAGCAGTTCTTC. As protein: CASSKGGSEDEQFF.

This rearrangement joins TRBV11-3 to TRBJ2-2; no firm D call. Per the germline V gene, CDR1 is SGHNT and CDR2 is YENEEA. The CDR3 consists of 12 residues. Trimming removed 3 bases from V and 4 bases from J, with 3 bases in between. CDR3 region: CASSFVTGELFF. CDR3 DNA sequence: TGTGCCAGCAGCTTCGTCACCGGGGAGCTGTTTTTT.

This chain joins TRBV15 and TRBJ1-4; 9 bases are a match to TRBD1. Germline lookup yields CDR1 LNHNV and CDR2 YYDKDF (reference sequence). The CDR3 is made up of 13 amino acids. With 9 bases clipped from V and 7 bases from J, the junction kept 6 bases outside the gene matches. The CDR3: CATKTGGGEKLFF. The DNA for the CDR3 is TGTGCCACTAAAACAGGGGGCGGTGAAAAACTGTTTTTT. Full variable domain (missing parts from reference TRBV15 and TRBJ1-4): DAMVIQNPRYQVTQFGKPVTLSCSQTLNHNVMYWYQQKSSQAPKLLFHYYDKDFNNEADTPDNFQSRRPNTSFCFLDIRSPGLGDTAMYLCATKTGGGEKLFFGSGTQLSVL.

The genes are TRBV6-5 and TRBJ1-1; D uncertain. The germline V gene encodes CDR1 MNHEY and CDR2 SVGAGI. V was trimmed by 5 bases and J by 9 bases, leaving 16 bases between them. The CDR3 extends over 13 amino acids. CDR3 sequence reads: CASSPRGGDQAFF. The DNA for the CDR3 is TGTGCCAGCAGTCCCCGGGGAGGCGACCAAGCTTTCTTT.

The chain recombines TRBV30 with TRBJ1-2, with a tentative D call TRBD1 (5 bases). The CDR3 is 13 residues long. V was clipped by 5 bases and J by 7 bases, with 17 bases between them. Germline values: CDR1 GTSNPN, CDR2 SVGIG (reference sequence). This CDR3 reads CAWGTVGLSGYTF. CDR3 bases: TGTGCCTGGGGGACGGTGGGGCTATCTGGCTACACCTTC.